This T cell receptor beta chain was identified in a study of T cells in Graves' hyperthyroidism and ophthalmopathy. Study-wide results and caveats: Most clonotypes expanded in thyroid above 0.001 were likewise present in blood.

This clonotype occurred many times. Its matching antigen is unknown. Clinical symptoms, serum thyroxine, TRAb, thyroid ultrasound and orbital computed tomography informed diagnoses. The PBMCs studied were ones that came from about 10 ml fresh peripheral blood. Amplification of TCR beta CDR3 regions used RNA as the template. HTBI primers were the set used in a first-round RT-PCR of the TCR CDR3. TCRdb fed the multiplex PCR reads into MiXCR, producing one record per CDR3 protein. The sample carries 300,000 to 450,000 distinct CDR3 sequences, 14% recorded once. In germline, CDR1 is MNHEY, CDR2 SMNVEV (reference sequence). Trimming removed 3 bases from V and 7 bases from J, with 13 bases in between. The CDR3 totals 15 residues.

Sequenced material: blood. The TCR sequence derives from a young woman with Graves' ophthalmopathy. The chain carries TRBV27 and TRBJ1-6; the D is unclear. CDR3 sequence reads: CASSFLPTINSPLHF. As DNA, the CDR3 is TGTGCCAGCAGTTTCCTACCGACCATAAATTCACCCCTCCACTTT.